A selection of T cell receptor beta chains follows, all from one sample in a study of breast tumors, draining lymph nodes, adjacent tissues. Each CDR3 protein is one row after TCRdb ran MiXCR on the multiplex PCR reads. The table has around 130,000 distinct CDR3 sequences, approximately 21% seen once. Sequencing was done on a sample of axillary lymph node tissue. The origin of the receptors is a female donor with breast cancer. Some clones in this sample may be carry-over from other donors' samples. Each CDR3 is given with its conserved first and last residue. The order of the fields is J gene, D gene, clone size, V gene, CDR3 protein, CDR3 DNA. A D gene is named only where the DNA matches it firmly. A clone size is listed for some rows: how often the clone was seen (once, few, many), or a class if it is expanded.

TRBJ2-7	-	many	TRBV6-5	CASSYGELSIADEQYF	TGTGCCAGCAGTTACGGGGAATTGAGCATCGCGGACGAGCAGTACTTC
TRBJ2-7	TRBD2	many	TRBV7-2	CASSLDAGVAYEQYF	TGTGCCAGCAGCTTAGACGCGGGAGTCGCCTACGAGCAGTACTTC
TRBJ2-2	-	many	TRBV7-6	CASSSEDTGELFF	TGTGCCAGCAGCTCAGAAGACACCGGGGAGCTGTTTTTT
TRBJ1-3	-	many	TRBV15	CATSPTTSPGSGNTIYF	TGTGCCACCAGCCCAACGACGTCCCCAGGGTCTGGAAACACCATATATTTT
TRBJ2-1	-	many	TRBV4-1	CASSRGPRSEQFF	TGCGCCAGCAGCCGCGGACCTAGGTCGGAGCAGTTCTTC
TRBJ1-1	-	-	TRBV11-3	CASSLRVNTEAFF	TGTGCCAGCAGCTTAAGGGTGAACACTGAAGCTTTCTTT
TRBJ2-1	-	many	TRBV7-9	CASSLGFSTPLSSYNEQFF	TGTGCCAGCAGCTTAGGGTTTAGTACTCCTTTGAGCTCCTACAATGAGCAGTTCTTC
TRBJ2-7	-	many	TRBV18	CASSPRRAILYEQYF	TGTGCCAGCTCACCACGTCGAGCGATACTCTACGAGCAGTACTTC
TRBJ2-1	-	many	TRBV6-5	CASSYRGLRSYNEQFF	TGTGCCAGCAGTTACCGCGGCTTAAGGTCCTACAATGAGCAGTTCTTC
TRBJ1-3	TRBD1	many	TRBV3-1	CASSQQTGGRNTIYF	TGTGCCAGCAGCCAACAGACAGGGGGGCGAAACACCATATATTTT
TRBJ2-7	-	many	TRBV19	CASSIIGPYEQYF	TGTGCCAGTAGTATAATCGGACCGTACGAGCAGTACTTC
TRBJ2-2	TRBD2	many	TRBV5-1	CASSSSGSDTGELFF	TGCGCCAGCAGCTCAAGCGGGAGTGACACCGGGGAGCTGTTTTTT
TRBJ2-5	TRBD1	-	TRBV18	CASSPPTGTGIGQETQYF	TGTGCCAGCTCACCGCCCACCGGGACAGGGATTGGGCAAGAGACCCAGTACTTC
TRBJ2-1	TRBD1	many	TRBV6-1	CASRPRGRGYNEQFF	TGTGCCAGCAGACCGAGGGGGCGCGGGTACAATGAGCAGTTCTTC
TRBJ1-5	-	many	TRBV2	CASTDVDSYQPQHF	TGTGCCAGCACTGATGTGGACAGCTATCAGCCCCAGCATTTT
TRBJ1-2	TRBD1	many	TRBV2	CASIIGQGYYGYTF	TGTGCCAGCATCATAGGACAGGGATATTATGGCTACACCTTC
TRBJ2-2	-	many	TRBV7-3	CASSLTRTGELFF	TGTGCCAGCAGCTTAACTAGAACCGGGGAGCTGTTTTTT
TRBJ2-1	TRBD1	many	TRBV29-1	CSVESPPSRGEQFF	TGCAGCGTCGAATCACCCCCTAGCAGGGGGGAGCAGTTCTTC
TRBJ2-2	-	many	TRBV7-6	CASRPDLPTGELFF	TGTGCCAGCAGACCCGACCTACCTACCGGGGAGCTGTTTTTT
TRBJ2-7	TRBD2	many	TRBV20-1	CSARDVGFGGSEPYEQYF	TGCAGTGCTAGAGATGTCGGATTCGGCGGGAGCGAGCCCTACGAGCAGTACTTC
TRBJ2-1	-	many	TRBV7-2	CASSLVAGIERDSYNEQFF	TGTGCCAGCAGCTTAGTGGCAGGGATAGAACGAGACTCCTACAATGAGCAGTTCTTC
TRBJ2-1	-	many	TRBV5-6	CASSTTRQSYNEQFF	TGTGCCAGCAGCACGACGCGACAATCCTACAATGAGCAGTTCTTC